Listed here are 9 T cell receptor beta chains from one sample, sequenced in a study of CD8+CD57+ T cells in acquired aplastic anemia. Genomic DNA constituted the template upon which TCR beta VDJ and CDR3 profiling was performed. TCRdb fed the reads into MiXCR, producing one record per CDR3 protein. The sample includes roughly 300,000 distinct CDR3 sequences, around 60% seen only once; the top ten take approximately 8%. What was sequenced was sorted CD4+, CD8+, or CD8+CD57+ T cells (not recorded which) from PBMCs. All receptors come from a human donor with severe aplastic anemia or a healthy control (not recorded which).

CDR3 region: CASSVAPQRDTQYF. CDR3 DNA: TGTGCCAGCAGCGTAGCACCGCAGAGAGATACGCAGTATTTT. The rearrangement joins TRBV9 to TRBJ2-3; D not certain. Germline-derived CDR1 and CDR2 are SGDLS and YYNGEE. V was trimmed by 0 bases and J by 5 bases, leaving 10 bases between them. This CDR3 is 14 amino acids long. Full variable domain (remainder filled in from reference TRBV9 and TRBJ2-3): DSGVTQTPKHLITATGQRVTLRCSPRSGDLSVYWYQQSLDQGLQFLIQYYNGEERAKGNILERFSAQQFPDLHSELNLSSLELGDSALYFCASSVAPQRDTQYFGPGTRLTVL.

The gene calls are TRBV4-2 and TRBJ1-1; TRBD1 is a possible D gene (6 bases). Trimming removed 0 bases at V and 4 bases at J, with 12 bases between. This CDR3 has 15 residues. Germline V lookup: CDR1 LGHNA, CDR2 YNFKEQ. As DNA, the CDR3 is TGTGCCAGCAGCCAAGAGGTCAGGGGAAGCACTGAAGCTTTCTTT. This translates into CASSQEVRGSTEAFF.

This chain links TRBV24-1 with TRBJ2-3; 9 positions match TRBD1. With V trimmed by 2 bases and J by 7 bases, 9 bases remained unmatched. The CDR3 runs 16 residues. Germline V CDR1 and CDR2: KGHDR, SFDVKD. The CDR3 DNA reads TGTGCCACCAGTGATTCCGGGACAGGGTATTTGAATACGCAGTATTTT. Its protein product is CATSDSGTGYLNTQYF.

V is TRBV7-2 and J is TRBJ2-6, with a tentative D call TRBD2 (5 bases). Germline loops: CDR1 SGHTA, CDR2 FQGNSA. The CDR3 extends over 16 amino acids. V lost 2 bases, J lost 4 bases, and 12 bases lay in between. The CDR3 sequence: CASSLTSAAGANVLTF. CDR3 bases: TGTGCCAGCAGCTTAACTTCAGCGGCAGGGGCCAACGTCCTGACTTTC.

Details on this clonotype: This sequence may be a read error, since a much larger clone differs from it by one base. The final CDR3 position lacks the conserved phenylalanine or tryptophan, pointing to a likely read error. The genes are TRBV7-8 and TRBJ1-6, with TRBD1 matching 7 bases. The CDR3 is 14 residues long. V lost 5 bases to trimming and J lost 10 bases; unmatched junction nucleotides: 8. Germline-derived CDR1 and CDR2 are SGHVS and FQNEAQ. For the CDR3, the DNA is TGTGCCAGCAGCCCTAGACAGGGCGCGTCACCCCTCCACTCT. Residues: CASSPRQGASPLHS.

Notes on this clonotype: Germline is not matched at one junction end, which may reflect a read error. This sequence joins TRBV7-3 and TRBJ2-7; the match to TRBD2 covers 10 bases. CDR1 and CDR2 (germline): SGHTA, FQGTGA. There are 15 residues in the CDR3. The CDR3 reads CASSSGLALPYEQYF. Here the CDR3 DNA reads TGCGCCAGCAGCTCGGGACTAGCGTTGCCCTACGAGCAGTACTTC.

The chain joins TRBV11-3 to TRBJ2-2; D may correspond to TRBD1 or TRBD2 (6 bases each). The CDR3 contains 17 residues. Trimming cost V 0 bases and J 7 bases, with 18 bases left between them. CDR1 is SGHNT, CDR2 YENEEA, per germline. The CDR3 DNA reads as TGTGCCAGCAGCTTAGAGAATGCGGGACATTACGACGGGGAGCTGTTTTTT. Its protein is CASSLENAGHYDGELFF.

The sample holds one count of this clonotype. Germline is not matched at one junction end, which may reflect a read error. The chain employs TRBV10-3 and TRBJ2-1, with 12 bases that match TRBD2. The CDR3 runs 17 residues. Germline CDR1 and CDR2: ENHRY and SYGVKD. In nucleotides, the CDR3 is TGTGCCAGCAGTTACTCGGGACTAGCGGGCTCCTACAATGAGCAGTTCTTC. Protein product: CASSYSGLAGSYNEQFF.

The V call is TRBV7-2, the J call TRBJ2-5; 9 nucleotides line up with TRBD1. The length of the CDR3 is 16 residues. J was trimmed by 4 bases and V by 5 bases; bases with no gene match: 11. In germline, CDR1 is SGHTA, CDR2 FQGNSA. In DNA form, the CDR3 reads TGTGCCAGCAGCCCCTCGACAGGGGGGAAGACAGAGACCCAGTACTTC. Residues: CASSPSTGGKTETQYF.